This entry lists 22 T cell receptor beta chains sequenced from one sample in a study of shared clonotypes between healthy human individuals. Measured with immunoSEQ multiplex PCR; TCRdb has only the in-frame clones, and not every one. This sample has around 99,000 clones; 68% occur once, and the top ten carry approximately 46%. Sequencing was done on a sample of memory CD8+ T cells sorted from blood. Subset meaning: CD45RO+ cells pooled with CCR7-negative TemRA cells. The receptor set was obtained from a young man in good health.

This clone was seen a few times. The V call is TRBV6-1, the J call TRBJ2-2; the D is unclear. V gave up 6 bases and J gave up 1 base, with 3 bases separating them. Germline values: CDR1 MNHNS, CDR2 SASEGT. The CDR3 has 12 amino acids. The CDR3 coding sequence is TGTGCCAGCAGCGTGAACACCGGGGAGCTGTTTTTT. It encodes CASSVNTGELFF.

The chain joins TRBV5-1 to TRBJ2-5, with D possibly being TRBD2 (5 bases). The ends were cut back, 4 bases at V and 5 bases at J, with 15 bases in the middle. The V gene's germline CDR1 is SGHRS and CDR2 YFSETQ. The CDR3 is 14 amino acids. CDR3: CASSPRTGSETQYF. CDR3 bases: TGCGCCAGCAGCCCACGGACGGGGAGCGAGACCCAGTACTTC.

The gene calls are TRBV29-1 and TRBJ2-7; D not resolved. CDR1 and CDR2 (germline): SQVTM, ANQGSEA. The CDR3 runs 13 residues. V was trimmed by 2 bases and J by 4 bases, leaving 12 bases between them. This CDR3 is CSVEIHTGYEQYF. CDR3 DNA: TGCAGCGTTGAAATTCATACGGGTTACGAGCAGTACTTC.

V and J are TRBV12-5 and TRBJ1-2; D is undetermined. This CDR3 has 13 residues. The V end was cut by 2 bases, the J end by 8 bases, with 12 bases between. Germline V gene sequence: CDR1 LGHNT, CDR2 FRNRAP. CDR3 bases: TGTGCTAGTGGTTTGTCGGCAGCTAGCGGCTACACCTTC. It yields the protein CASGLSAASGYTF.

This sequence joins TRBV25-1 and TRBJ2-1; 9 positions match TRBD2. This CDR3 has 17 residues. CDR1 is MGHDK, CDR2 SYGVNS, per germline. The V gene end was trimmed by 7 bases and the J gene end by 7 bases; junction bases not matched to a gene: 17. The CDR3 DNA is TGTGCCAGCACCCCGAAGGGGATAGCGGGAGTCAAGAATGAGCAGTTCTTC. Protein: CASTPKGIAGVKNEQFF.

V and J are TRBV28 and TRBJ2-1, with D maybe TRBD2 (6 bases). The CDR3 loop spans 16 amino acids. Trimming removed 4 bases at V and 0 bases at J, with 13 bases between. Germline V lookup: CDR1 MDHEN, CDR2 SYDVKM. For the CDR3, the DNA is TGTGCCAGCAGTTCCCCCTTGGGGGGCTCCTACAATGAGCAGTTCTTC. Translation gives CASSSPLGGSYNEQFF.

The rearrangement uses TRBV27 and TRBJ1-2; 8 bases are shared with TRBD1. This CDR3 comprises 13 residues. V trimming: 3 bases; J trimming: 4 bases; junction bases outside the gene matches: 1. Germline V CDR1 and CDR2: MNHEY, SMNVEV (reference sequence). The CDR3 DNA sequence: TGTGCCAGCAGTTTCGGGACAGGCTATGGCTACACCTTC. This encodes CASSFGTGYGYTF.

The J gene is TRBJ2-5, the V gene TRBV6-5; D is ambiguous. There are 13 residues in the CDR3. Germline CDR1 and CDR2: MNHEY and SVGAGI. Trimming took off 4 bases at V and 1 base at J, with 7 bases between the two ends. This CDR3 reads CASSSGSQETQYF. In nucleotides, the CDR3 is TGTGCCAGCAGTTCGGGCAGCCAAGAGACCCAGTACTTC.

The chain has TRBV13 and TRBJ2-7; 7 bases match TRBD2. V shed 1 base, J shed 5 bases, and the junction held 5 bases outside the gene matches. CDR3 length: 14 residues. Germline assignment: CDR1 PRHDT and CDR2 FYEKMQ (reference sequence). CDR3 nucleotides: TGTGCCAGCAGCTTAGAACTAGCGTCCCACGAGCAGTACTTC. This gives the protein CASSLELASHEQYF. Using reference TRBV13 and TRBJ2-7 for the parts outside the CDR3, the full variable domain is AAGVIQSPRHLIKEKRETATLKCYPIPRHDTVYWYQQGPGQDPQFLISFYEKMQSDKGSIPDRFSAQQFSDYHSELNMSSLELGDSALYFCASSLELASHEQYFGPGTRLTVT.

The rearrangement joins TRBV5-1 to TRBJ2-1; 10 bases align to TRBD1. Germline trimming cut 2 bases from V and 9 bases from J; bases unmatched to any gene: 5. The germline V gene has CDR1 SGHRS and CDR2 YFSETQ. CDR3 length: 14 amino acids. As DNA, the CDR3 is TGCGCCAGCAGCTTACGGACAGGGGGTTTTGAGCAGTTCTTC. Translated, it gives CASSLRTGGFEQFF.

The chain carries TRBV5-1 and TRBJ2-7, with D possibly being TRBD2 (6 bases). The CDR3 consists of 21 residues. Per germline, CDR1 SGHRS and CDR2 YFSETQ. Between the trimmed V and J ends, which lost 3 bases and 7 bases, there was a span of 38 bases. The chain's CDR3 is CASSSGPRLVRRRGPTGEQYF. DNA of the CDR3: TGCGCCAGCAGCTCCGGGCCCCGACTAGTTCGTCGACGGGGACCTACGGGGGAGCAGTACTTC. The full variable domain, rest sourced from reference TRBV5-1 and TRBJ2-7, is KAGVTQTPRYLIKTRGQQVTLSCSPISGHRSVSWYQQTPGQGLQFLFEYFSETQRNKGNFPGRFSGRQFSNSRSEMNVSTLELGDSALYLCASSSGPRLVRRRGPTGEQYFGPGTRLTVT.

V usage is TRBV5-1 and J usage is TRBJ2-1; D is possibly TRBD1 (5 bases). Germline V gene lookup returns CDR1 SGHRS and CDR2 YFSETQ. Trimming left V 0 bases short and J 8 bases short, with 18 bases between. There are 16 residues in the CDR3. CDR3 loop: CASSLDVQARTHEQFF. The CDR3 DNA follows: TGCGCCAGCAGCTTGGATGTCCAGGCTCGGACACATGAGCAGTTCTTC.

The rearrangement uses TRBV7-9 and TRBJ2-5; D not certain. V was shortened by 8 bases and J by 5 bases, with 12 bases between the two germline ends. The CDR3 covers 12 residues. The V gene's germline CDR1 is SEHNR and CDR2 FQNEAQ (reference sequence). The CDR3 DNA is TGTGCCAGCGGTTTAGGGTTGGAGACCCAGTACTTC. Its protein product is CASGLGLETQYF.

V is TRBV9 and J is TRBJ2-1; TRBD1 matches 9 bases. CDR3 size: 16 residues. The germline V gene encodes CDR1 SGDLS and CDR2 YYNGEE. After removal of 4 bases from V and 6 bases from J, the junction contained 11 bases not matched to a gene. The CDR3 sequence is CASSQTGGRLANEQFF. DNA for the CDR3: TGTGCCAGCAGCCAGACAGGGGGTCGACTAGCCAATGAGCAGTTCTTC.

For the CDR3, the DNA is TGTGCCAGCAGCCCGGGAGGGGTCAGCGAGCAGTACTTC. Its protein product is CASSPGGVSEQYF. This rearrangement joins TRBV14 to TRBJ2-7; 8 bases align to TRBD2. Germline trimming cut 4 bases from V and 6 bases from J; bases unmatched to any gene: 5. The CDR3 totals 13 residues. CDR1 and CDR2 from the germline V gene are SGHDN and FVKESK.

This sequence joins TRBV6-5 and TRBJ2-2, with 10 bases that match TRBD1. Trimming at V came to 5 bases and at J to 3 bases, leaving 3 bases not matched to a gene. The CDR3 covers 15 residues. Germline CDR1 is MNHEY and CDR2 is SVGAGI. DNA for the CDR3: TGTGCCAGCAGTCGCGGGACAGGGGACACCGGGGAGCTGTTTTTT. As protein: CASSRGTGDTGELFF.

This clone was found a few times. The chain employs TRBV28 and TRBJ2-7, with TRBD1 identical over 7 bases. Per the germline V gene, CDR1 is MDHEN and CDR2 is SYDVKM. The CDR3 is made up of 12 amino acids. The trim removed 5 bases at V and 4 bases at J, leaving 2 bases unmatched. The CDR3 loop is CASSGTAYEQYF. In DNA, the CDR3 is TGTGCCAGCAGTGGGACAGCTTACGAGCAGTACTTC.

This clone was seen only once. This sequence joins TRBV7-9 and TRBJ2-1; D might be TRBD2 (5 bases). Trimming stripped 1 base from V and 9 bases from J, with 16 bases between. The CDR3 is 15 residues long. Germline CDR1 reads SEHNR; CDR2 reads FQNEAQ (reference sequence). The CDR3 nucleotides are TGTGCCAGCAGCTTAGGGGGTGCGGTAGCGATTGAGCAGTTCTTC. Translated: CASSLGGAVAIEQFF.

This clone was detected a few times. This chain connects TRBV7-2 to TRBJ2-1, with D perhaps given as TRBD1 or TRBD2 (5 bases each). The ends were cut back, 1 base at V and 0 bases at J, with 10 bases in the middle. The CDR3 spans 16 residues. CDR1 and CDR2 (germline): SGHTA, FQGNSA. The CDR3 DNA is TGTGCCAGCAGCTTAGTGTCAGGGAGCTCCTACAATGAGCAGTTCTTC. Translating gives CASSLVSGSSYNEQFF.

At least ten counts were recorded for this clone. This chain uses TRBV4-3 with TRBJ2-7; the match to TRBD2 covers 10 bases. CDR1 is LGHNA and CDR2 is YSLEER in the germline V gene. V gave up 3 bases and J gave up 1 base; unmatched junction bases: 6. There are 16 residues in the CDR3. The CDR3, as DNA: TGCGCCAGCAGCCACTCCCTAGCGGGAGAGTCCTACGAGCAGTACTTC. Protein: CASSHSLAGESYEQYF.

This sequence joins TRBV7-2 and TRBJ2-7; 9 nucleotides match TRBD2. Germline assignment: CDR1 SGHTA and CDR2 FQGNSA. Trimming took 0 bases from V and 5 from J; bases not matched to a gene: 5. The CDR3 contains 15 residues. The CDR3 sequence: CASSLAGTSYHEQYF. The DNA of the CDR3 is TGTGCCAGCAGCTTAGCGGGGACTAGCTACCACGAGCAGTACTTC.

This sequence joins TRBV6-4 and TRBJ1-4, with D possibly matching TRBD1 (5 bases). The V gene's germline CDR1 is MRHNA and CDR2 SNTAGT. This CDR3 has 15 amino acids. The V gene lost 5 bases and the J gene lost 7 bases, with 17 bases spanning the gap. The chain's CDR3 is CASSPPGTNGEKLFF. The CDR3 bases are TGTGCCAGCAGTCCGCCCGGGACTAACGGTGAAAAACTGTTTTTT.